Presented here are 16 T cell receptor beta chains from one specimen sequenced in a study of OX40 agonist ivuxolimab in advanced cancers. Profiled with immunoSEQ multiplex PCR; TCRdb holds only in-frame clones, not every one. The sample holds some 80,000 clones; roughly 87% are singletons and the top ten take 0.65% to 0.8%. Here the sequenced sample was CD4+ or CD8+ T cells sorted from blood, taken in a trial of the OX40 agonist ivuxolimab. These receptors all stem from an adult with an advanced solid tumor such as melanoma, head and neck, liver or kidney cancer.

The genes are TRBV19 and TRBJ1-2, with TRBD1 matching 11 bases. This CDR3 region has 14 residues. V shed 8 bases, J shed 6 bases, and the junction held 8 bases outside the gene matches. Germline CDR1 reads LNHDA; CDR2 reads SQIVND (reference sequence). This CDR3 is CASLLGQGGDGYTF. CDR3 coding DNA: TGTGCCAGTCTACTGGGACAGGGGGGGGATGGCTACACCTTC.

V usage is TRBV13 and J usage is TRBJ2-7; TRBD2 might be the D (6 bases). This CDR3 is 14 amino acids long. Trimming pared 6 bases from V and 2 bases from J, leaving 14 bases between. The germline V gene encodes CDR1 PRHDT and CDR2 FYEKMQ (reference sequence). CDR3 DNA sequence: TGTGCCAGCAGGCTTGCGGGGTCAGCCTACGAGCAGTACTTC. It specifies CASRLAGSAYEQYF.

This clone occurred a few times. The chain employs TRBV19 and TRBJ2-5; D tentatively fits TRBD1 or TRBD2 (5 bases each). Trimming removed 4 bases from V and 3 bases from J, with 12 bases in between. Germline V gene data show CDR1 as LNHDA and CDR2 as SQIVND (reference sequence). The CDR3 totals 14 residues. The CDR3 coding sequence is TGTGCCAGTAGTACTAAGCAGGGAGAAGAGACCCAGTACTTC. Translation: CASSTKQGEETQYF.

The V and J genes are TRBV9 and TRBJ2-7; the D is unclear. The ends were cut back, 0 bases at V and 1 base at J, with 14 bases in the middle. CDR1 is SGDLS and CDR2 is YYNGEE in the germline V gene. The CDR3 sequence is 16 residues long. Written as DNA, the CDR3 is TGTGCCAGCAGCGTAGAAGGATCGACATCGTCCTACGAGCAGTACTTC. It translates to CASSVEGSTSSYEQYF.

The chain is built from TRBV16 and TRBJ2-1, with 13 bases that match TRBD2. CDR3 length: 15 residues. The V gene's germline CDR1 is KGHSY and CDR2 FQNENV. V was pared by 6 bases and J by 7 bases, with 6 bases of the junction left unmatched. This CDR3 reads CASSYRTSGGNEQFF. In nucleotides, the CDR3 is TGTGCCAGCAGTTATAGGACTAGCGGGGGAAATGAGCAGTTCTTC.

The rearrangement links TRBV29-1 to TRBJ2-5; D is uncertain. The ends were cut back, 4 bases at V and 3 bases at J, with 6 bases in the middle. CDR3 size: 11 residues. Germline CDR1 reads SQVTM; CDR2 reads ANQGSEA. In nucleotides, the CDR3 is TGCAGCGTTGCTCCGGAAGAGACCCAGTACTTC. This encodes CSVAPEETQYF. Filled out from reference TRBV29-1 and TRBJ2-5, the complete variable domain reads SAVISQKPSRDICQRGTSLTIQCQVDSQVTMMFWYRQQPGQSLTLIATANQGSEATYESGFVIDKFPISRPNLTFSTLTVSNMSPEDSSIYLCSVAPEETQYFGPGTRLLVL.

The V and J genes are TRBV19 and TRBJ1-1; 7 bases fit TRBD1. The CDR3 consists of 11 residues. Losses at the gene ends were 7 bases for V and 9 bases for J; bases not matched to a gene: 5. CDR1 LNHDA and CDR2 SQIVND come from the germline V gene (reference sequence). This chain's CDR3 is CASIRTGKAFF. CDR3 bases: TGTGCCAGTATCCGGACAGGTAAAGCTTTCTTT.

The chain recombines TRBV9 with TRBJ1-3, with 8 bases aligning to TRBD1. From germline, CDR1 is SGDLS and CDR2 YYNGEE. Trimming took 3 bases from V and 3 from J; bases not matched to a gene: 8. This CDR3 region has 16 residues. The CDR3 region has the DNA TGTGCCAGCAGCGGAGGACAGGGCGTCTTTGGAAACACCATATATTTT. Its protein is CASSGGQGVFGNTIYF.

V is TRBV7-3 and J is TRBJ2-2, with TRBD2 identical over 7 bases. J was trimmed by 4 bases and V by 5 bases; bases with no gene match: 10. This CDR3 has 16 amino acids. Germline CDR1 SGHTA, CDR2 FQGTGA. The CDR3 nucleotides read TGTGCCAGCAGCCCCCAAATCGCGGGGGTCACCGGGGAGCTGTTTTTT. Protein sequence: CASSPQIAGVTGELFF.

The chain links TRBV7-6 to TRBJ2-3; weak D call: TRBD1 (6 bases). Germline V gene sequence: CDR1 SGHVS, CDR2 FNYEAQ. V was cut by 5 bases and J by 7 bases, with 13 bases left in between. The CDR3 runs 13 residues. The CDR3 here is CASSPGTPYTQYF. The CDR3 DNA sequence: TGTGCCAGCAGCCCCGGGACACCTTATACGCAGTATTTT.

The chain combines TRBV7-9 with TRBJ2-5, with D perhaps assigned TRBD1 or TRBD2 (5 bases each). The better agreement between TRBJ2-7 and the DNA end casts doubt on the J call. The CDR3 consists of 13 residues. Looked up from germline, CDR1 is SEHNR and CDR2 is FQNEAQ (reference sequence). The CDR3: CASEQGENYEQYF. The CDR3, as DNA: TGTGCCAGCGAGCAGGGAGAAAACTACGAGCAGTACTTC.

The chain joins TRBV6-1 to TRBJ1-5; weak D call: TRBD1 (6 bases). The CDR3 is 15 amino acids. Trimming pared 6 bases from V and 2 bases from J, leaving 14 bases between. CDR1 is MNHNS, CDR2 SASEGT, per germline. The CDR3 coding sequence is TGTGCCAGCAGCCTACAGGGTAGTGGCAATCAGCCCCAGCATTTT. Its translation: CASSLQGSGNQPQHF.

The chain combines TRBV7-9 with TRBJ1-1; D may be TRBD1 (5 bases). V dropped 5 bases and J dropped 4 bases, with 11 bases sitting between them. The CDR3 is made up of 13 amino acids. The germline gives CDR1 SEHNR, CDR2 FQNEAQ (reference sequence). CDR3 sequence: CASSPEGSTEAFF. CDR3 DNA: TGTGCCAGCAGCCCCGAGGGGAGCACTGAAGCTTTCTTT.

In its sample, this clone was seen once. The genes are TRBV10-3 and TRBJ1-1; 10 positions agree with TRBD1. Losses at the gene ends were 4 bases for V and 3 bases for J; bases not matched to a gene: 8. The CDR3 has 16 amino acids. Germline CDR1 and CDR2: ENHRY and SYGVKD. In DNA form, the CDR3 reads TGTGCCATCAGTGGCGACAGGGGGCGCGGCGACACTGAAGCTTTCTTT. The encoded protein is CAISGDRGRGDTEAFF.

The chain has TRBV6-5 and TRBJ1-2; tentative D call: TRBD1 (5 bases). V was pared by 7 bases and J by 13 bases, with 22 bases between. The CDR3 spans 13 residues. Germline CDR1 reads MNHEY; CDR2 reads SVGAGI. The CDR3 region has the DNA TGTGCCAGCAAATCCACCCCCCAGGGCTTTTTCACCTTC. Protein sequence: CASKSTPQGFFTF.

CDR3 nucleotide sequence: TGCGCCAGCAGCCAAGATAGTCTAGCGGGGGGCACAGATACGCAGTATTTT. Residues: CASSQDSLAGGTDTQYF. The V and J genes are TRBV4-3 and TRBJ2-3, with 10 bases that match TRBD2. With V trimmed by 0 bases and J by 1 base, 4 bases remained unmatched. Germline CDR1 and CDR2: LGHNA and YSLEER. The CDR3 is made up of 17 amino acids.